These 14 T cell receptor beta chains share one sample of origin, sequenced in a study of shared clonotypes between healthy human individuals. Clones were read by immunoSEQ multiplex PCR, and TCRdb kept only the in-frame ones, dropping some. The table has about 660,000 clones, less than 85% seen once; the top ten hold around 1.6%. The sequenced sample was memory CD4+ T cells sorted from blood. Noted subset: CD45RA-negative fraction. These receptors all stem from a woman in her twenties or thirties in good health.

V usage is TRBV5-1 and J usage is TRBJ2-3; D is possibly TRBD1 or TRBD2 (6 bases each). The CDR3 has 15 residues. Germline V gives CDR1 SGHRS, CDR2 YFSETQ. The germline V and J ends were trimmed by 3 bases and 2 bases, with 13 bases remaining between them. The DNA for the CDR3 is TGCGCCAGCAGCTCCGTGGGGGGCGTCACAGATACGCAGTATTTT. Protein product: CASSSVGGVTDTQYF. The complete variable domain, with remaining parts taken from reference TRBV5-1 and TRBJ2-3, reads KAGVTQTPRYLIKTRGQQVTLSCSPISGHRSVSWYQQTPGQGLQFLFEYFSETQRNKGNFPGRFSGRQFSNSRSEMNVSTLELGDSALYLCASSSVGGVTDTQYFGPGTRLTVL.

The rearrangement joins TRBV19 to TRBJ2-1; 11 nucleotides agree with TRBD2. V shed 10 bases, J shed 0 bases, and the junction held 11 bases outside the gene matches. The CDR3 is made up of 17 amino acids. Germline V gene lookup returns CDR1 LNHDA and CDR2 SQIVND (reference sequence). The DNA of the CDR3 is TGTGCCACCTCCCCCGGGACTAGCGGAAGCTCCTACAATGAGCAGTTCTTC. This translates into CATSPGTSGSSYNEQFF.

The chain couples TRBV28 to TRBJ1-3, with a possible D match to TRBD1 (6 bases). The CDR3 is made up of 14 amino acids. V lost 2 bases, J lost 5 bases, and 10 bases lay in between. From germline, CDR1 is MDHEN and CDR2 SYDVKM. The CDR3 region is CASSLAGVRNTIYF. The CDR3 nucleotides read TGTGCCAGCAGTTTAGCAGGGGTCCGAAACACCATATATTTT.

The J gene is TRBJ2-3, the V gene TRBV28; D may be TRBD2 (6 bases). Trimming cost V 8 bases and J 3 bases, with 15 bases left between them. The germline V gene has CDR1 MDHEN and CDR2 SYDVKM. The CDR3 has 14 amino acids. Here the CDR3 reads CASALGGGTDTQYF. The CDR3 region has the DNA TGTGCCAGCGCGCTTGGGGGAGGAACAGATACGCAGTATTTT.

This clone was observed a single time. This chain joins TRBV11-2 and TRBJ2-1; 9 bases line up with TRBD1. Germline assignment: CDR1 SGHAT and CDR2 FQNNGV. V lost 8 bases and J lost 8; bases outside the gene matches: 4. CDR3 size: 12 residues. CDR3 sequence reads: CASGQGWDEQFF. The CDR3 DNA follows: TGTGCCAGCGGACAGGGGTGGGATGAGCAGTTCTTC.

This clone was seen only a few times. This chain links TRBV2 with TRBJ1-5; no clear D. V lost 2 bases and J 7 bases, leaving 9 bases between the germline ends. CDR1 and CDR2 (germline): SNHLY, FYNNEI. This CDR3 is 13 amino acids long. The CDR3 DNA reads TGTGCCAGCAGTGAATCGCAGGACCAGCCCCAGCATTTT. Protein product: CASSESQDQPQHF.

The V and J genes are TRBV7-8 and TRBJ2-7; 9 bases match TRBD1. J lost 2 bases, V lost 4 bases, and 6 bases had no gene match. CDR1 is SGHVS, CDR2 FQNEAQ, per germline. The CDR3 has 15 amino acids. CDR3 region: CASSSRTGVTYEQYF. The CDR3 bases are TGTGCCAGCAGCTCTCGGACAGGGGTGACCTACGAGCAGTACTTC.

This chain connects TRBV6-1 to TRBJ2-2, with D unresolved. CDR1 is MNHNS and CDR2 is SASEGT in the germline V gene. The V gene lost 2 bases and the J gene lost 8 bases, with 12 bases spanning the gap. The CDR3 length is 14 residues. CDR3 coding DNA: TGTGCCAGCAGTGAACTGACCGATGGGGGGGAGCTGTTTTTT. It encodes CASSELTDGGELFF.

V is TRBV7-2 and J is TRBJ1-4; 7 bases are a match to TRBD1. The germline CDR1 and CDR2 sequences are SGHTA and FQGNSA. The CDR3 consists of 15 residues. The junction had 4 bases not matched to a gene; V was cut back by 2 bases and J by 4 bases. CDR3 region: CASSLWRDSNEKLFF. The CDR3 nucleotides are TGTGCCAGCAGCTTATGGAGGGACAGTAATGAAAAACTGTTTTTT.

The CDR3 bases are TGTGCCAGCAGTGGGGGGAGGACAGGGCCCGAGTGGGGTAGCAATCAGCCCCAGCATTTT. This sequence encodes CASSGGRTGPEWGSNQPQHF. V is TRBV6-4 and J is TRBJ1-5, with 8 bases that match TRBD1. CDR1 and CDR2 from the germline V gene are MRHNA and SNTAGT. This CDR3 region has 20 residues. J gave up 0 bases and V 4 bases, and 17 bases lay outside the gene matches.

This clone was counted between two and nine times. The CDR3, as DNA: TGTGCCAGTAGTCGCCGTGAGAATGAGCAGTTCTTC. Encoded protein: CASSRRENEQFF. V usage is TRBV19 and J usage is TRBJ2-1; D call uncertain. Germline CDR1 and CDR2: LNHDA and SQIVND (reference sequence). Trimming removed 5 bases from V and 7 bases from J, with 9 bases in between. The CDR3 is made up of 12 amino acids.

The chain is built from TRBV6-5 and TRBJ2-7; tentatively, D is TRBD1 (7 bases). Trimming cost V 5 bases and J 1 base, with 15 bases left between them. The CDR3 is 15 amino acids. CDR1 is MNHEY, CDR2 SVGAGI, per germline. The CDR3 bases are TGTGCCAGCAGTGGCCAGGGGGGTAGTTCCTACGAGCAGTACTTC. Translation gives CASSGQGGSSYEQYF.

This chain connects TRBV18 to TRBJ2-7, with D possibly matching TRBD1 (5 bases). CDR3 length: 14 residues. Per germline, CDR1 KGHSH and CDR2 LQKENI. Trimming stripped 2 bases from V and 1 base from J, with 9 bases between. CDR3 coding DNA: TGTGCCAGCTCACCAGACAGCGTTTCCTACGAGCAGTACTTC. Its protein product is CASSPDSVSYEQYF.

This clone was seen more than once but under ten times. This chain links TRBV11-2 with TRBJ2-5; D ambiguous. Trimming shortened V by 5 bases and J by 5 bases, and 9 bases separated the two germline ends. The CDR3 totals 12 residues. Germline loops: CDR1 SGHAT, CDR2 FQNNGV. The CDR3 bases are TGTGCCAGCAGCACCTCTAAGGAGACCCAGTACTTC. As protein: CASSTSKETQYF.